This TCR beta chain was identified during a study of T cells in narcolepsy. About the study: Healthy controls were enrolled alongside patients with narcolepsy type 1 or type 2. Study findings and constraints: Reportedly, autoreactive clonotypes were serially detected in patients' blood but not controls'. HCRT-specific and TRIB2-specific autoreactive clonotypes appeared among same-patient CSF and blood CD4+ clonotypes.

About this clone: Its cognate antigen is unknown.

The repertoire was sequenced with immunoSEQ multiplex PCR; TCRdb's copy has only in-frame clones and lacks some. This sample carries about 17,000 clones, roughly two thirds of them seen once, and the ten largest clones take around 15%. This CDR3 region has 17 residues. Trimming shortened V by 4 bases and J by 7 bases, and 23 bases separated the two germline ends. The germline CDR1 and CDR2 sequences are LGHNA and YNFKEQ. This sequence was found in a human donor with narcolepsy. The material sequenced was CD45RA- memory CD8+ T cells from PBMCs. The rearrangement uses TRBV4-2 and TRBJ2-1; TRBD2 might be the D (7 bases). CDR3 loop: CASSLTVPGGLGNEQFF. CDR3 nucleotides: TGTGCCAGCAGCCTCACAGTCCCGGGGGGCCTTGGGAATGAGCAGTTCTTC.